This entry lists 12 T cell receptor beta chains sequenced from one sample in a study of ipilimumab plus nivolumab after autologous stem cell transplantation. Profiled with immunoSEQ multiplex PCR; TCRdb holds only in-frame clones, not every one. Among a few thousand clones listed, about 80% were seen once. Sequenced material: PBMCs, taken in a trial of ipilimumab plus nivolumab as post-transplant consolidation. The receptors here all came from a male donor with primary mediastinal lymphoma.

The chain couples TRBV6-6 to TRBJ2-3, with D perhaps TRBD2 (5 bases). V gave up 6 bases and J gave up 5 bases, with 12 bases separating them. CDR1 and CDR2 from the germline V gene are MNHNY and SVGAGI (reference sequence). This CDR3 spans 13 amino acids. In nucleotides, the CDR3 is TGTGCCAGCAGGAGGCCCGGGGAAGATACGCAGTATTTT. Translation gives CASRRPGEDTQYF.

This clone was picked up one time. This chain uses TRBV6-5 with TRBJ2-7, with TRBD1 matching 9 bases. V lost 7 bases, J lost 4 bases, and 5 bases stayed unmatched. Looked up from germline, CDR1 is MNHEY and CDR2 is SVGAGI. The CDR3 is 13 residues long. In DNA form, the CDR3 reads TGTGCCAGCAATTCCGGGACAGGGTACGAGCAGTACTTC. Translation gives CASNSGTGYEQYF.

The chain carries TRBV5-1 and TRBJ1-3; 7 bases align to TRBD1. The V segment lost 5 bases and the J segment 0 bases; nucleotides outside the gene matches: 5. In germline, CDR1 is SGHRS, CDR2 YFSETQ. The CDR3 sequence is 15 residues long. CDR3 sequence reads: CASRTGPDSGNTIYF. CDR3 in DNA: TGCGCCAGCAGGACAGGGCCTGACTCTGGAAACACCATATATTTT.

Concerning this clone itself: The junction shows a germline mismatch at one end, possibly a read error. This rearrangement joins TRBV7-7 to TRBJ2-5, with D perhaps TRBD1 or TRBD2 (5 bases each). Germline assignment: CDR1 SSHAT and CDR2 FNYEAQ (reference sequence). The CDR3 sequence is 15 residues long. CDR3 in DNA: TGTGCTAGCAGCACGGGACGCTCTTACCAAGAGACCCAGTACTTC. It translates to CASSTGRSYQETQYF.

This sequence joins TRBV27 and TRBJ1-3; tentative D call: TRBD1 (5 bases). The germline V gene encodes CDR1 MNHEY and CDR2 SMNVEV (reference sequence). The CDR3 has 14 residues. V dropped 2 bases and J dropped 3 bases, with 8 bases sitting between them. The CDR3 nucleotides are TGTGCCAGCAGTTTAGCAGGGAGTGGAAACACCATATATTTT. Translation: CASSLAGSGNTIYF.

The rearrangement joins TRBV25-1 to TRBJ2-5, with no clear D. This CDR3 comprises 15 residues. V was pared by 1 base and J by 0 bases, with 9 bases between. The germline gives CDR1 MGHDK, CDR2 SYGVNS. The CDR3 region has the DNA TGTGCCAGCAGTGAATCGCGCCTGTACCAAGAGACCCAGTACTTC. This translates into CASSESRLYQETQYF.

The rearrangement links TRBV7-3 to TRBJ2-5; 9 nucleotides agree with TRBD1. This CDR3 has 15 amino acids. Germline CDR1 reads SGHTA; CDR2 reads FQGTGA. V shed 5 bases and J 5 bases; nucleotides not matched to a gene: 9. In DNA form, the CDR3 reads TGTGCCAGCAGCCCTAAAACAGGGGGCTGGGAGACCCAGTACTTC. This gives the protein CASSPKTGGWETQYF.

The rearrangement joins TRBV7-2 to TRBJ2-4; tentatively, D is TRBD1 or TRBD2 (6 bases each). Germline assignment: CDR1 SGHTA and CDR2 FQGNSA. Trimming pared 5 bases from V and 8 bases from J, leaving 13 bases between. The CDR3 is 13 residues long. The CDR3, as DNA: TGTGCCAGCAGCCTCAAGGGGGGTGACATTCAGTACTTC. This gives the protein CASSLKGGDIQYF.

V and J are TRBV5-4 and TRBJ2-7, with a tentative D call TRBD1 (5 bases). Germline assignment: CDR1 SGHNT and CDR2 YYREEE (reference sequence). The CDR3 runs to 14 residues. Trimming took 1 base from V and 1 from J, leaving 9 bases between them. The CDR3 coding sequence is TGTGCCAGCAGCTTGACTCAGGGATCCTACGAGCAGTACTTC. The encoded protein is CASSLTQGSYEQYF.

This clone showed up just a few times. CDR3 DNA sequence: TGCGCCAGCAGCTTACGTGAACGGGAGGGGATCTACGAGCAGTACTTC. It codes for CASSLREREGIYEQYF. V and J are TRBV4-1 and TRBJ2-7, with TRBD2 identical over 8 bases. V shed 5 bases and J 3 bases; nucleotides not matched to a gene: 12. The CDR3 is 16 residues long. Looked up from germline, CDR1 is MGHRA and CDR2 is YSYEKL.

This clone showed up just a few times. The rearrangement uses TRBV5-4 and TRBJ1-2; unclear D gene. Germline loops: CDR1 SGHNT, CDR2 YYREEE (reference sequence). V was shortened by 4 bases and J by 4 bases, with 8 bases between the two germline ends. There are 12 residues in the CDR3. The CDR3 DNA reads as TGTGCCAGCAGCGTGAACAGCTATGGCTACACCTTC. Translation: CASSVNSYGYTF. Based on the CDR3 plus reference TRBV5-4 and TRBJ1-2, the full variable domain is ETGVTQSPTHLIKTRGQQVTLRCSSQSGHNTVSWYQQALGQGPQFIFQYYREEENGRGNFPPRFSGLQFPNYSSELNVNALELDDSALYLCASSVNSYGYTFGSGTRLTVV.

This clone was picked up a small number of times. V and J are TRBV11-2 and TRBJ1-1; D not certain. Germline lookup yields CDR1 SGHAT and CDR2 FQNNGV. CDR3 length equals 15 residues. V dropped 1 base and J dropped 2 bases, with 11 bases sitting between them. The CDR3 here is CASSLVFRPNTEAFF. In DNA form, the CDR3 reads TGTGCCAGCAGCTTAGTATTTCGGCCAAACACTGAAGCTTTCTTT.